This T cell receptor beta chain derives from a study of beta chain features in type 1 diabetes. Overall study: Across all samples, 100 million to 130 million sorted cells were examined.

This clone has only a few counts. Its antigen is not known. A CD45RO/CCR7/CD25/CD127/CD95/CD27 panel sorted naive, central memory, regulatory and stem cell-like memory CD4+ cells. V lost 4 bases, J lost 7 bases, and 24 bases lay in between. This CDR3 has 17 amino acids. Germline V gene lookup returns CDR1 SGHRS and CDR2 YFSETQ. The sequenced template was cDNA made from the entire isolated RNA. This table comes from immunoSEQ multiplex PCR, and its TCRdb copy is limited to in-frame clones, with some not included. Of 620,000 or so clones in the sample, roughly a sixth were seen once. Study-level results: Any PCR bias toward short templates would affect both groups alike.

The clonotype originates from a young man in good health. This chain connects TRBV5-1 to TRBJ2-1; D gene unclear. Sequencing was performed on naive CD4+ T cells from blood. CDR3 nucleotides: TGCGCCAGCAGCCCCAGGACGATCCCTCGAAGAGTGAATGAGCAGTTCTTC. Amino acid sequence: CASSPRTIPRRVNEQFF. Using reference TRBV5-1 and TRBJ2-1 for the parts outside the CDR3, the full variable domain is KAGVTQTPRYLIKTRGQQVTLSCSPISGHRSVSWYQQTPGQGLQFLFEYFSETQRNKGNFPGRFSGRQFSNSRSEMNVSTLELGDSALYLCASSPRTIPRRVNEQFFGPGTRLTVL.